Listed below are T cell receptor beta chains from one sample, sequenced in a study of blood T cell repertoires in COVID-19. Generated by immunoSEQ multiplex PCR, the TCRdb table keeps only in-frame clones and is missing some. This repertoire shows about 120,000 clones, roughly 88% found once; its top ten account for roughly 4%. The sample consisted of peripheral blood. Receptor source: a middle-aged man with acute or convalescent COVID-19. Both conserved end residues are part of each CDR3. D genes are given only for firm matches. The size field is filled for only some rows; it gives once, few, many or a size class.

d_call: TRBD1; clone_size: .; cdr3_length: 14; v_call: TRBV5-4; j_call: TRBJ1-6; cdr3_aa: CASSMDRGNSPLHF; cdr3_nt: TGTGCCAGCAGCATGGACAGGGGAAATTCACCCCTCCACTTT
d_call: TRBD1; clone_size: .; cdr3_length: 16; v_call: TRBV10-3; j_call: TRBJ1-3; cdr3_aa: CAISDYTGGSGNTIYF; cdr3_nt: TGTGCCATCAGTGATTATACAGGGGGCTCTGGAAACACCATATATTTT
d_call: TRBD1; clone_size: .; cdr3_length: 15; v_call: TRBV4-1; j_call: TRBJ2-7; cdr3_aa: CASGREQGEVYEQYF; cdr3_nt: TGCGCCAGCGGTCGAGAACAGGGGGAGGTCTACGAGCAGTACTTC
d_call: .; clone_size: once; cdr3_length: 13; v_call: TRBV5-4; j_call: TRBJ1-4; cdr3_aa: CASRPRGSEKLFF; cdr3_nt: TGTGCCAGCAGACCCAGGGGTTCTGAAAAACTGTTTTTT
d_call: TRBD2; clone_size: .; cdr3_length: 17; v_call: TRBV5-4; j_call: TRBJ2-5; cdr3_aa: CASNPGGGGLIGETQYF; cdr3_nt: TGTGCCAGCAACCCAGGCGGCGGGGGGCTGATAGGGGAGACCCAGTACTTC
d_call: TRBD1; clone_size: once; cdr3_length: 15; v_call: TRBV5-1; j_call: TRBJ2-2; cdr3_aa: CASSRGQGNTGELFF; cdr3_nt: TGCGCCAGCAGCCGGGGACAGGGGAACACCGGGGAGCTGTTTTTT
d_call: .; clone_size: .; cdr3_length: 13; v_call: TRBV6-5; j_call: TRBJ2-5; cdr3_aa: CASRSPDIGTQYF; cdr3_nt: TGTGCCAGCAGATCCCCTGACATCGGGACCCAGTACTTC
d_call: .; clone_size: .; cdr3_length: 14; v_call: TRBV6-1; j_call: TRBJ1-5; cdr3_aa: CASSESGTYQPQHF; cdr3_nt: TGTGCCAGCAGTGAATCGGGAACTTATCAGCCCCAGCATTTT
d_call: TRBD1; clone_size: .; cdr3_length: 14; v_call: TRBV30; j_call: TRBJ1-4; cdr3_aa: CAWSFGTGVEKLFF; cdr3_nt: TGTGCCTGGAGTTTCGGGACAGGGGTGGAAAAACTGTTTTTT
d_call: .; clone_size: .; cdr3_length: 14; v_call: TRBV4-1; j_call: TRBJ2-1; cdr3_aa: CASSQDLAGWEQFF; cdr3_nt: TGCGCCAGCAGCCAAGATCTTGCGGGGTGGGAGCAGTTCTTC
d_call: .; clone_size: once; cdr3_length: 14; v_call: TRBV7-8; j_call: TRBJ2-3; cdr3_aa: CASSLDRSTDTQYF; cdr3_nt: TGTGCCAGCAGCTTAGACAGGAGCACAGATACGCAGTATTTT